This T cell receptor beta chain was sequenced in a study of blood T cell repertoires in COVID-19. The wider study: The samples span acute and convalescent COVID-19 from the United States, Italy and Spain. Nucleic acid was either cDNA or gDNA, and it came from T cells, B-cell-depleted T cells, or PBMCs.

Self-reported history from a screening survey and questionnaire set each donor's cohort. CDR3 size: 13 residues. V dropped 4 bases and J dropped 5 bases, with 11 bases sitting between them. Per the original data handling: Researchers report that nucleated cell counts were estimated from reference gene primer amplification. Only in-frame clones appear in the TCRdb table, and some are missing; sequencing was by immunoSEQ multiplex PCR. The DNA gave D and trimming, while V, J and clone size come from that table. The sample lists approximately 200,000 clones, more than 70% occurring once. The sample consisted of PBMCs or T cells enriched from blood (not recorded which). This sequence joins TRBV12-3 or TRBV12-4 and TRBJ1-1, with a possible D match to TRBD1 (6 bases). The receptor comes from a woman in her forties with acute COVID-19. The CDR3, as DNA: TGTGCCAGCAGTTCCGGACAGTGGACTGAAGCTTTCTTT. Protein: CASSSGQWTEAFF.